A single sample gave rise to the 2 T cell receptor beta chains below, sequenced in a study of blood T cell repertoires in COVID-19 (dated by TCRdb to the early 2020s). The receptor library was made with the immunoSEQ multiplex PCR assay. The immuneACCESS repertoire file appears here via TCRdb, limited to in-frame rearrangements. These files lack a portion of the clones; in checked studies, under half of the deficit traces to unresolved V genes, and the cause of the others is not known. For this sample there are approximately 500,000 clones; approximately 91% appear just once. The ten largest clones add up to around 8% of the sample. Input material: peripheral blood. The receptors derive from a woman in her fifties or sixties with COVID-19, enrolled during active disease.

This clone was observed a handful of times. The CDR3 DNA reads as TGTGCCAGCAGTTTAACCCCATTAGGGGCGTCCCGGTCCCAAACAATGAACACTGAAGCTTTCTTT. Translated: CASSLTPLGASRSQTMNTEAFF. The V gene is TRBV27, the J gene TRBJ1-1, with a weak D call TRBD1 (5 bases). Trimming stripped 2 bases from V and 0 bases from J, with 31 bases between. The CDR3 loop spans 22 amino acids. Germline V gene data show CDR1 as MNHEY and CDR2 as SMNVEV (reference sequence).

The CDR3 DNA sequence: TGTGCCACCAGTGATTCCGACAGGACCGGGGAGCTGTTTTTT. It specifies CATSDSDRTGELFF. This rearrangement joins TRBV24-1 to TRBJ2-2, with D maybe TRBD1 (6 bases). The CDR3 runs to 14 residues. Trimming left V 2 bases short and J 5 bases short, with 8 bases between. Germline V gene lookup returns CDR1 KGHDR and CDR2 SFDVKD.